The source of this TCR beta chain is a study of human T cells and chemical hapten exposure. A single record per CDR3 protein comes from TCRdb applying MiXCR to the RACE reads. Among tens of thousands of distinct CDR3 sequences listed, about a tenth were seen once. The table lists this clonotype with a few counts. Time point indicated: patch test 2, 6 weeks after DPC sensitization. Treatment given: therapeutic diphenylcyclopropenone sensitization with weekly scalp DPC. V lost 6 bases and J lost 1; bases outside the gene matches: 9. The CDR3 is 15 residues long. From germline, CDR1 is DFQATT and CDR2 SNEGSKA (reference sequence).

The TCR sequence derives from a woman aged 45 to 65 with alopecia areata. Some clones in this sample may be carry-over from other donors' samples. The V gene is TRBV20-1, the J gene TRBJ1-5; 7 bases are a match to TRBD1. The source was whole blood, collected in connection with sensitization to the hapten diphenylcyclopropenone (DPC). The CDR3: CSASLTGVSNQPQHF. The CDR3 nucleotides are TGCAGTGCCAGTCTTACAGGGGTCAGCAATCAGCCCCAGCATTTT.